Listed here is a single T cell receptor beta chain. Its antigen is currently unknown. A read error may account for a junction end that differs from germline. Primers included in the PCR were 60 Vbeta and 13 Jbeta primers. Clones were read by immunoSEQ multiplex PCR, and TCRdb kept only the in-frame ones, dropping some. Of under 200,000 clones in the sample, roughly 70% were seen once. This sample was taken from a study of cytomegalovirus exposure and HLA in healthy donors. About the study: HLA-typed donors were the source of 82 million or so unique TCRs, which an early data release held.

Study-level points and caveats: More clonal expansion characterized HLA-associated TCR beta chains than equally common others in a later analysis. Rates of TCR association differed by HLA locus in a later analysis, with DRB1 highest and HLA-C lowest.

This TCR derives from a woman aged 45-65 years in good health and CMV-seropositive. Sequenced sample: PBMCs.

CDR3 loop: CASSVDPGNNSPLRF. CDR3 DNA sequence: TGTGCCAGCAGCGTTGATCCGGGAAATAATTCACCCCTCCGCTTT. The gene calls are TRBV9 and TRBJ1-6, with D unclear. CDR3 length: 15 amino acids. Per germline, CDR1 SGDLS and CDR2 YYNGEE.